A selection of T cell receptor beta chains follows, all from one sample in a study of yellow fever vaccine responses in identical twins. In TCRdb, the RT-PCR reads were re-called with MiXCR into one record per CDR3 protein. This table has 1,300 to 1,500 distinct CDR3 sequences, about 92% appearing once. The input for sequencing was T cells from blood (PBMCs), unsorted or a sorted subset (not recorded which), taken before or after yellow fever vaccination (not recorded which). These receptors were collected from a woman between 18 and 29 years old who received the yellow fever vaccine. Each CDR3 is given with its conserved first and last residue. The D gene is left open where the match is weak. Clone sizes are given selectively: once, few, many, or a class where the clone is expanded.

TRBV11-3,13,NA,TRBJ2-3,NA,CASSTLRGDTQYF,TGTGCCAGCAGCACTTTGCGGGGAGATACGCAGTATTTT
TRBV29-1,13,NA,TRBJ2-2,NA,CSAQKANTGELFF,TGCAGCGCACAAAAAGCGAACACCGGGGAGCTGTTTTTT
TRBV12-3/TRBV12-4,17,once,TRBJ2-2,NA,CASSFGGIGRGTGELFF,TGTGCCAGCAGTTTCGGCGGTATAGGTCGCGGCACCGGGGAGCTGTTTTTT
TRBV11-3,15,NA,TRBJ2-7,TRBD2,CASSSGLALPGEQYF,TGTGCCAGCAGCTCCGGACTAGCTCTCCCCGGCGAGCAGTACTTC
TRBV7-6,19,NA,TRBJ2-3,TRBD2,CASSTGLAGPGDPSNTQYF,TGTGCTAGCAGCACGGGACTAGCGGGGCCGGGAGACCCCTCCAATACGCAGTATTTT
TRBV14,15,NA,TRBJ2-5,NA,CASSQDWTTTETQYF,TGTGCCAGCAGCCAAGATTGGACAACCACAGAGACCCAGTACTTC
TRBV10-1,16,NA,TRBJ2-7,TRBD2,CASSETVSGTGYEQYF,TGCGCCAGCAGTGAGACCGTTAGCGGGACGGGTTACGAGCAGTACTTC
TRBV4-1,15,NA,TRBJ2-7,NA,CASSQDLDLVYEQYF,TGCGCCAGCAGCCAAGATCTGGACCTGGTTTACGAGCAGTACTTC
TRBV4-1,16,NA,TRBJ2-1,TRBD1,CASSQEGQGWYNEQFF,TGCGCCAGCAGCCAAGAAGGACAGGGGTGGTACAATGAGCAGTTCTTC
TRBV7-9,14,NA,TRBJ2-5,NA,CASSISGMQETQYF,TGTGCCAGCAGTATCTCCGGGATGCAAGAGACCCAGTACTTC
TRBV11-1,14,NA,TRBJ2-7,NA,CASSSRDTSYEQYF,TGTGCCAGCAGCAGCCGGGACACCTCCTACGAGCAGTACTTC
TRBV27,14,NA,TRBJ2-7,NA,CASSLYGYSYEQYF,TGTGCCAGCAGTTTATACGGCTACTCCTACGAGCAGTACTTC
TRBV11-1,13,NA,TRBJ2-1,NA,CATHGAGYNEQFF,TGTGCCACCCATGGCGCGGGATACAATGAGCAGTTCTTC
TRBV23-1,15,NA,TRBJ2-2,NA,CASSRRDGNTGELFF,TGCGCCAGCAGTCGGCGGGACGGGAACACCGGGGAGCTGTTTTTT
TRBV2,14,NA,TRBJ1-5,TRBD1,CASSGQGSNQPQHF,TGTGCCAGCAGTGGACAGGGTAGCAATCAGCCCCAGCATTTT
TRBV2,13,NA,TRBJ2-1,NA,CASSGTDYNEQFF,TGTGCCAGCAGTGGGACGGATTACAATGAGCAGTTCTTC
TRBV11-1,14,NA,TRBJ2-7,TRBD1,CASSPDRGIYEQYF,TGTGCCAGCAGCCCGGACAGGGGGATCTACGAGCAGTACTTC
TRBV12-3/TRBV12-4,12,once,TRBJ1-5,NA,CASSFMGQPQHF,TGTGCCAGCAGTTTTATGGGGCAGCCCCAGCATTTT
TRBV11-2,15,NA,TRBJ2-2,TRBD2,CASSLVPSGSGELFF,TGTGCCAGCAGCTTAGTTCCTAGCGGGAGTGGGGAGCTGTTTTTT
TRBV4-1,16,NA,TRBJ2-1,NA,CASSHSRGSGYNEQFF,TGCGCCAGCAGCCATTCCCGGGGGAGTGGCTACAATGAGCAGTTCTTC
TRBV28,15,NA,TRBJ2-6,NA,CATVQAPSGANVLTF,TGTGCCACCGTACAGGCCCCCTCTGGGGCCAACGTCCTGACTTTC
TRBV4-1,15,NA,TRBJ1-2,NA,CASSQDLESNYGYTF,TGCGCCAGCAGCCAAGATCTCGAGTCCAACTATGGCTACACCTTC
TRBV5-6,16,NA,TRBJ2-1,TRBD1,CASSKDRGRGYNEQFF,TGTGCCAGCAGCAAGGACAGGGGAAGAGGATACAATGAGCAGTTCTTC
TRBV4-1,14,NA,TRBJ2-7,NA,CASSQDGVPYEQYF,TGCGCCAGCAGCCAAGACGGGGTTCCCTACGAGCAGTACTTC
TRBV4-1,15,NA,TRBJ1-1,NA,CASSREGGGNTEAFF,TGCGCCAGCAGCCGCGAGGGAGGGGGTAACACTGAAGCTTTCTTT
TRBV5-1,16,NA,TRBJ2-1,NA,CASSSGRLVSYNEQFF,TGCGCCAGCAGCTCGGGACGACTAGTATCGTACAATGAGCAGTTCTTC
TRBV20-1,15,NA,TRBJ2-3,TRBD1,CSATRGRGSTDTQYF,TGCAGTGCTACGAGGGGCAGGGGGAGCACAGATACGCAGTATTTT
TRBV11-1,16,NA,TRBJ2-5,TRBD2,CASSLYASGNRETQYF,TGTGCCAGCAGCTTATATGCTAGCGGGAACCGAGAGACCCAGTACTTC
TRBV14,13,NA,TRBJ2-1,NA,CASSYELYNEQFF,TGTGCCAGCAGCTACGAGCTCTACAATGAGCAGTTCTTC
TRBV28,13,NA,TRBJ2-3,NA,CASSLLVEDTQYF,TGTGCCAGCAGTCTCCTGGTGGAGGATACGCAGTATTTT
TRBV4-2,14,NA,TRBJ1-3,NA,CASTLTGSGNTIYF,TGTGCCAGCACCCTCACAGGCTCTGGAAACACCATATATTTT
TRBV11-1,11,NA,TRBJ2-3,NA,CASMLGDTQYF,TGTGCCAGCATGCTTGGGGATACGCAGTATTTT
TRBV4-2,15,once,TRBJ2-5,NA,CASSQEQTVIETQYF,TGTGCCAGCAGCCAAGAGCAGACGGTGATAGAGACCCAGTACTTC
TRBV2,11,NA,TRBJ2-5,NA,CASSRTETQYF,TGTGCCAGCTCCAGGACGGAGACCCAGTACTTC
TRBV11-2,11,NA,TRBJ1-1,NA,CASSFGGCAFF,TGTGCCAGCAGCTTTGGGGGGTGCGCTTTCTTT
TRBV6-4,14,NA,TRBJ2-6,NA,CASSDNSGANVLTF,TGTGCCAGCAGTGACAACTCTGGGGCCAACGTCCTGACTTTC
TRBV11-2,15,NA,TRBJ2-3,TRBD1,CASSFPGQGKDTQYF,TGTGCCAGCAGCTTCCCCGGACAGGGGAAAGATACGCAGTATTTT
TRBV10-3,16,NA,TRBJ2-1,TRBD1,CAISESKGTGGVEQFF,TGTGCCATCAGTGAGTCGAAGGGGACAGGGGGCGTTGAGCAGTTCTTC
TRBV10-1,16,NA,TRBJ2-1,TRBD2,CASSESPSGSLNEQFF,TGCGCCAGCAGTGAGTCCCCTAGCGGGAGCCTTAATGAGCAGTTCTTC
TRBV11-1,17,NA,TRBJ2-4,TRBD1,CASSFGQGGMDKNIQYF,TGTGCCAGCAGCTTCGGACAGGGGGGCATGGACAAAAACATTCAGTACTTC
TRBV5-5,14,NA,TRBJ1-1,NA,CASSLMWGWTEAFF,TGTGCCAGCAGCTTGATGTGGGGGTGGACTGAAGCTTTCTTT
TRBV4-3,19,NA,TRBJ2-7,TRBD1,CASSRTGTGGSALRYEQYF,TGCGCCAGCAGCCGAACCGGGACAGGGGGCTCCGCCCTGAGGTACGAGCAGTACTTC
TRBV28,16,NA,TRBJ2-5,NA,CASRTTRGGGAETQYF,TGTGCCAGCAGGACGACTAGGGGAGGGGGCGCGGAGACCCAGTACTTC
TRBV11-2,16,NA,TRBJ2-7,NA,CASSLPGTGAPYEQYF,TGTGCCAGCAGCCTCCCCGGAACAGGAGCTCCCTACGAGCAGTACTTC
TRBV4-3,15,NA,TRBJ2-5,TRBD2,CASSQLGGAEETQYF,TGCGCCAGCAGCCAATTGGGAGGGGCGGAAGAGACCCAGTACTTC
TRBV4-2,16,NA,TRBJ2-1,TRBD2,CASSQETASGGHEQFF,TGTGCCAGCAGCCAAGAAACGGCTAGCGGGGGCCATGAGCAGTTCTTC
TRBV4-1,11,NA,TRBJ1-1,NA,CASSQATEAFF,TGCGCCAGCAGCCAAGCCACTGAAGCTTTCTTT
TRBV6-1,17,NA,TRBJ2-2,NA,CASSKIPGGSVTGELCF,TGTGCCAGCAGTAAAATCCCAGGGGGGTCTGTGACCGGGGAGCTGTGTTTT
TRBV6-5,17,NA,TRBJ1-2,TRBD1,CASSSAGQGSPNYGYTF,TGTGCCAGCAGTTCAGCCGGACAGGGCTCCCCTAACTATGGCTACACCTTC
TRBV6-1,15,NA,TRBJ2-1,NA,CASSRTGTGGGEQFF,TGTGCCAGCAGTCGGACCGGGACTGGAGGAGGTGAGCAGTTCTTC
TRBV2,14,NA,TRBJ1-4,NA,CASTPRGGNEKLFF,TGTGCCAGCACCCCCAGGGGCGGTAATGAAAAACTGTTTTTT